This T cell receptor beta chain came from a study of graft-versus-host responses after intestinal transplantation. Study-wide background: Isolated intestinal, liver-intestinal, or multivisceral transplants had been given to the recipients. Anti-thymocyte globulin induction was given to all recipients, followed by tacrolimus and steroids for 2 to 4 years. Overall study findings and caveats: The study associated peak circulating GvH clone levels with early post-transplant HvG declines. Recipient marrow held GvH clones, some first seen in ileum or blood.

Only one count was recorded for this clone. The antigen remains undetermined. Assay used: immunoSEQ multiplex PCR; TCRdb lists only in-frame clones, some missing. The sample lists roughly 77,000 clones, 80% to 90% occurring once. The CDR3 extends over 17 amino acids. CDR1 and CDR2 from the germline V gene are SEHNR and FQNEAQ (reference sequence). V lost 3 bases and J 0 bases, leaving 17 bases between the germline ends. This rearrangement joins TRBV7-9 to TRBJ1-1; TRBD1 might be the D (6 bases). Sequenced material: unstimulated CD8+ T cells sorted from spleen or lymph node cells, taken before intestinal transplant. This TCR was recovered from a human donor who received an intestinal transplant. The CDR3 coding sequence is TGTGCCAGCAGCTTTAGTCAATTACAGGGCGTGAACACTGAAGCTTTCTTT. It translates to CASSFSQLQGVNTEAFF.